The rows below give T cell receptor beta chains drawn from one sample of a study of cytomegalovirus exposure and HLA in healthy donors. The repertoire was sequenced with immunoSEQ multiplex PCR; TCRdb's copy has only in-frame clones and lacks some. Seen here are around 150,000 clones, around four fifths observed once, and the top ten hold around 1.5%. Sequencing was done on a sample of PBMCs. Receptors originate from a man aged 25 to 40 in good health and CMV-seropositive. The CDR3 runs from the conserved cysteine through the conserved F or W. Each record gives: J gene, V gene, D gene, clone size, CDR3 DNA, CDR3 protein. A D gene is named only where the DNA matches it firmly. Only part of the rows carry a size: once, few, many, or a class if the clone is expanded.

>TRBJ1-4|TRBV2|-|few
TGTGCCAGCAGTGAAGCGGAGACTAATGAAAAACTGTTTTTT
CASSEAETNEKLFF
>TRBJ1-1|TRBV28|TRBD1|-
TGTGCCAGCAGTTTTTCAGGGGGTGCCTTCACTGAAGCTTTCTTT
CASSFSGGAFTEAFF
>TRBJ1-5|TRBV28|-|-
TGTGCCAGCAGCAACCCCGGGACATCAGGGCAGCCCCAGCATTTT
CASSNPGTSGQPQHF
>TRBJ2-6|TRBV7-9|TRBD2|-
TGTGCCAGCAGCTCGGGACTAGCCGGTGGGGCCAACGTCCTGACTTTC
CASSSGLAGGANVLTF
>TRBJ2-5|TRBV7-2|TRBD2|-
TGTGCCAGCAGCTTAGCTTCCGGGCGGGGGGGCCCGTTAGGCCAAGAGACCCAGTACTTC
CASSLASGRGGPLGQETQYF
>TRBJ1-5|TRBV4-1|-|-
TGCGCCAGCAGCCAAGAAGGGGGGGCAAGCAATCAGCCCCAGCATTTT
CASSQEGGASNQPQHF
>TRBJ1-2|TRBV5-1|TRBD1|-
TGCGCCAGCAGCTCACGACAGGGCTCAGGAGGCTACACCTTC
CASSSRQGSGGYTF
>TRBJ2-3|TRBV5-1|TRBD1|-
TGCGCCAGCAGCTTTACAACAGGGGGCGCGGATACGCAGTATTTT
CASSFTTGGADTQYF
>TRBJ1-3|TRBV29-1|TRBD1|once
TGCAGCGTGGTCGACAGGGGTGCTGGAAACACCATATATTTT
CSVVDRGAGNTIYF
>TRBJ2-3|TRBV2|-|-
TGTGCCAGCAGCCGCACAGGGTCCACAGATACGCAGTATTTT
CASSRTGSTDTQYF
>TRBJ2-3|TRBV4-1|-|-
TGCGCCAGCAGCCAAGTCGACTCCACAGATACGCAGTATTTT
CASSQVDSTDTQYF
>TRBJ1-6|TRBV7-9|TRBD1|-
TGTTCCAGCAGCTCCCCGGGGACAGGTTCCTTGTCACCCCTCCACTTT
CSSSSPGTGSLSPLHF
>TRBJ1-1|TRBV27|-|-
TGTGCCAGCAGTCCTATCCAGGGAGGTGAAGCTTTCTTT
CASSPIQGGEAFF
>TRBJ2-7|TRBV6-1|-|few
TGCACCCTGGGACTCCACTTCTCCTACGAGCAGTACTTC
CTLGLHFSYEQYF
>TRBJ2-4|TRBV19|TRBD1|few
TGTGCCAGTCTCGGACAGGGCAAAAACATTCAGTACTTC
CASLGQGKNIQYF
>TRBJ2-3|TRBV6-1|-|-
TGTGCCAGCAGTGAAATGCTAGTTAGTACAGATACGCAGTATTTT
CASSEMLVSTDTQYF
>TRBJ2-2|TRBV7-9|-|once
TGTGCCAGCAGATGGTTGGAGGACACCGGGGAGCTGTTTTTT
CASRWLEDTGELFF
>TRBJ2-7|TRBV5-3|TRBD2|-
TGTGCCAGAAGCTTAGCGGGAGGCCAGTACGAGCAGTACTTC
CARSLAGGQYEQYF
>TRBJ1-5|TRBV27|-|-
TGTGCCAGCAGCCGACAGGTACTTCAGCCCCAGCATTTT
CASSRQVLQPQHF
>TRBJ1-1|TRBV5-1|-|-
TGCGCCAGCAGCTTGGACGCAGGGCTAAGGGACACTGAAGCTTTCTTT
CASSLDAGLRDTEAFF
>TRBJ2-5|TRBV19|-|-
TGTGCCAGTAGTATAAGGACAGTAGGAGAGACCCAGTACTTC
CASSIRTVGETQYF
>TRBJ1-5|TRBV19|-|few
TGTGCCAGTAATTTAGGAGGTTATAGCAATCAGCCCCAGCATTTT
CASNLGGYSNQPQHF
>TRBJ1-6|TRBV5-6|-|-
TGTGCCAGCAGCTTGTATGCCAGTGAGGGCTATTCACCCCTCCACTTT
CASSLYASEGYSPLHF
>TRBJ2-1|TRBV5-1|-|-
TGCGCCAGCAGCTTGGAAGCAGGGATGAACAATGAGCAGTTCTTC
CASSLEAGMNNEQFF
>TRBJ2-7|TRBV28|-|-
TGTGCCAGCAGTCCACCCGACAGGTCCTACGAGCAGTACTTC
CASSPPDRSYEQYF
>TRBJ2-1|TRBV2|-|-
TGTGCCAGCAGTGGGCAACCAACGTACAATGAGCAGTTCTTC
CASSGQPTYNEQFF
>TRBJ2-3|TRBV27|-|-
TGTGCCAGCAGTTTCTCTAGCGTCGCTACAGATACGCAGTATTTT
CASSFSSVATDTQYF
>TRBJ2-7|TRBV19|TRBD1|-
TGTGCCACCACCGACGGGAGACAGGGGGCGTCCGAGCAGTACTTC
CATTDGRQGASEQYF